Following are 23 T cell receptor beta chains from one sample sequenced in a study of T cell responses to AZD1222 COVID-19 vaccine. This table comes from immunoSEQ multiplex PCR, and its TCRdb copy is limited to in-frame clones, with some not included. The data show some 74,000 clones, around nine tenths seen once. Sequenced material: peripheral blood, taken 28 days after the second AZD1222 dose. The receptor set was obtained from an adult who received the AZD1222 COVID-19 vaccine.

The CDR3 loop is CASSYSEDSNQPQHF. The CDR3 region has the DNA TGTGCCAGCAGTTACTCTGAGGATAGCAATCAGCCCCAGCATTTT. The chain joins TRBV6-5 to TRBJ1-5; D ambiguous. Germline CDR1 reads MNHEY; CDR2 reads SVGAGI. The V and J ends lost 0 bases and 0 bases respectively, with 6 bases between them. There are 15 residues in the CDR3.

The chain joins TRBV9 to TRBJ1-1; TRBD1 is a possible D gene (6 bases). This CDR3 is built from 14 residues. Trimming took off 0 bases at V and 5 bases at J, with 11 bases between the two ends. Germline V gene data show CDR1 as SGDLS and CDR2 as YYNGEE. The CDR3 sequence: CASSVGQGPTEAFF. CDR3 DNA sequence: TGTGCCAGCAGCGTAGGTCAGGGGCCAACTGAAGCTTTCTTT.

This clone showed up just once. This sequence joins TRBV4-1 and TRBJ2-1, with TRBD1 matching 8 bases. The CDR3 consists of 16 residues. V shed 3 bases, J shed 1 base, and the junction held 5 bases outside the gene matches. Germline V gene sequence: CDR1 MGHRA, CDR2 YSYEKL. Written as DNA, the CDR3 is TGCGCCAGCAGCCAGGCGACAGGGGCGTCCTACAATGAGCAGTTCTTC. Translating gives CASSQATGASYNEQFF.

The gene calls are TRBV30 and TRBJ2-7, with D unresolved. The V end lost 1 base, the J end lost 1 base, and 5 bases lay between the germline ends. Per germline, CDR1 GTSNPN and CDR2 SVGIG (reference sequence). This CDR3 is built from 12 residues. CDR3 DNA sequence: TGTGCCTGGAGTGGTAGATCCTACGAGCAGTACTTC. As protein: CAWSGRSYEQYF.

The V call is TRBV14, the J call TRBJ2-6, with D hard to call. Germline CDR1 reads SGHDN; CDR2 reads FVKESK. The V gene lost 0 bases and the J gene lost 0 bases, with 12 bases spanning the gap. This CDR3 spans 18 amino acids. The CDR3 nucleotides read TGTGCCAGCAGCCAAGATTGGTTCTCCAGCTCTGGGGCCAACGTCCTGACTTTC. Its protein is CASSQDWFSSSGANVLTF.

This chain links TRBV3-1 (or the pseudogene TRBV3-2) with TRBJ1-1; tentative D call: TRBD1 (5 bases). The CDR3 totals 19 residues. Germline V gives CDR1 LGHDT, CDR2 YNNKEL (reference sequence). Trimming took 0 bases from V and 1 from J, leaving 21 bases between them. In DNA form, the CDR3 reads TGTGCCAGCAGCCAAGATCTTGGGGCCCTCTTTAACAGGAACACTGAAGCTTTCTTT. Translation: CASSQDLGALFNRNTEAFF.

CDR3 amino acids: CSASGGGEQYF. The CDR3, as DNA: TGCAGCGCCTCAGGGGGCGGAGAGCAGTACTTC. This chain connects TRBV29-1 to TRBJ2-7, with 8 bases that match TRBD1. The CDR3 totals 11 residues. J gave up 7 bases and V 7 bases, and 6 bases lay outside the gene matches. Germline CDR1 SQVTM, CDR2 ANQGSEA.

This clone was seen only once. The V gene is TRBV30, the J gene TRBJ1-1, with D possibly being TRBD1 (6 bases). V was pared by 1 base and J by 8 bases, with 20 bases between. CDR1 is GTSNPN and CDR2 is SVGIG in the germline V gene (reference sequence). CDR3 length: 15 amino acids. The DNA for the CDR3 is TGTGCCTGGAGTGCAAACCTCCCAGGACAGTCCGAAGCTTTCTTT. Translating gives CAWSANLPGQSEAFF.

The chain recombines TRBV5-6 with TRBJ1-3; no clear D. In germline, CDR1 is SGHDT, CDR2 YYEEEE. This CDR3 contains 14 residues. V was trimmed by 5 bases and J by 0 bases, leaving 9 bases between them. The CDR3 protein is CASRKLSSGNTIYF. The CDR3 region has the DNA TGTGCCAGCAGAAAACTAAGCTCTGGAAACACCATATATTTT.

The rearrangement uses TRBV6-2 or TRBV6-3 and TRBJ1-2; the D is unclear. CDR1 and CDR2 (germline): MNHEY, SVGEGT. The CDR3 length is 13 residues. Trimming took 4 bases from V and 5 from J, leaving 11 bases between them. Here the CDR3 DNA reads TGTGCCAGCAGTTTAGACAACCGATATGGCTACACCTTC. Translation: CASSLDNRYGYTF.

The chain carries TRBV7-9 and TRBJ1-6; 8 bases line up with TRBD1. The V gene end was trimmed by 5 bases and the J gene end by 4 bases; junction bases not matched to a gene: 7. Germline CDR1 reads SEHNR; CDR2 reads FQNEAQ (reference sequence). The CDR3 contains 16 residues. The CDR3: CASSRGQGFYNSPLHF. The DNA for the CDR3 is TGTGCCAGCAGCCGAGGACAGGGTTTTTATAATTCACCCCTCCACTTT.

The chain recombines TRBV6-5 with TRBJ1-2; D is unclear. Germline values: CDR1 MNHEY, CDR2 SVGAGI. Trimming took 0 bases from V and 7 from J, leaving 12 bases between them. This CDR3 is built from 14 residues. CDR3 bases: TGTGCCAGCAGTTACTCGACCGGGTATGGTGGCTACACCTTC. Translating gives CASSYSTGYGGYTF.

V is TRBV6-5 and J is TRBJ2-3; 7 bases fit TRBD2. With V trimmed by 5 bases and J by 4 bases, 9 bases remained unmatched. Germline CDR1 MNHEY, CDR2 SVGAGI. The CDR3 contains 15 residues. CDR3 region: CASSPPGLSADTQYF. CDR3 nucleotide sequence: TGTGCCAGCAGTCCACCGGGACTATCGGCAGATACGCAGTATTTT.

The gene calls are TRBV11-3 and TRBJ2-7; D is unresolved. CDR3 length equals 13 residues. The germline V gene encodes CDR1 SGHNT and CDR2 YENEEA. Trimming stripped 3 bases from V and 6 bases from J, with 12 bases between. CDR3 in amino acids: CASSLRRSGEQYF. For the CDR3, the DNA is TGTGCCAGCAGCTTGCGGCGGTCAGGCGAGCAGTACTTC.

The J gene is TRBJ1-4, the V gene TRBV4-3, with 8 bases aligning to TRBD1. V was clipped by 4 bases and J by 6 bases; unmatched bases: 7. The CDR3 extends over 15 amino acids. Looked up from germline, CDR1 is LGHNA and CDR2 is YSLEER. The CDR3 region is CASSRETGAYEKLFF. For the CDR3, the DNA is TGCGCCAGCAGCCGAGAGACAGGGGCTTATGAAAAACTGTTTTTT.

The genes are TRBV4-1 and TRBJ1-1, with D perhaps matching TRBD1 (5 bases). Germline V gene sequence: CDR1 MGHRA, CDR2 YSYEKL. The CDR3 spans 15 residues. The V end lost 3 bases, the J end lost 5 bases, and 16 bases lay between the germline ends. CDR3 coding DNA: TGCGCCAGCAGCCAGGCAGGTAGGGGCGCGACTGAAGCTTTCTTT. Its protein is CASSQAGRGATEAFF.

The V call is TRBV30, the J call TRBJ1-3; perhaps TRBD1 as D (5 bases). The CDR3 totals 13 residues. Germline CDR1 reads GTSNPN; CDR2 reads SVGIG (reference sequence). Deletions cut 2 bases from V and 3 bases from J, with 8 bases between. The CDR3, as DNA: TGTGCCTGGAGTCAGGGCCTTGGAAACACCATATATTTT. Residues: CAWSQGLGNTIYF.

Written as DNA, the CDR3 is TGTGCCAGTACCCCACTCGCAAAGGGTCGTAATGAAAAACTGTTTTTT. Residues: CASTPLAKGRNEKLFF. The chain has TRBV19 and TRBJ1-4, with D uncertain. V shed 7 bases and J shed 4 bases, with 19 bases lying between them. CDR1 LNHDA and CDR2 SQIVND come from the germline V gene (reference sequence). The CDR3 length is 16 residues.

DNA for the CDR3: TGCGCCAGCAGCTCTCTGGGACAGCAAAATTCACCCCTCCACTTT. Amino acids: CASSSLGQQNSPLHF. V usage is TRBV5-1 and J usage is TRBJ1-6, with 7 bases fitting TRBD1. CDR1 and CDR2 from the germline V gene are SGHRS and YFSETQ. J was trimmed by 7 bases and V by 3 bases; bases with no gene match: 7. The CDR3 runs to 15 residues.

The chain uses TRBV3-1 (or the pseudogene TRBV3-2) and TRBJ1-1; D is undetermined. The length of the CDR3 is 14 residues. Germline CDR1 is LGHDT and CDR2 is YNNKEL (reference sequence). With 5 bases removed from V and 4 bases from J, the gap between germline ends came to 14 bases. The CDR3 sequence: CASSAGALGTEAFF. CDR3 nucleotide sequence: TGTGCCAGCAGCGCGGGAGCGCTCGGCACTGAAGCTTTCTTT.

This clone was counted once. This chain connects TRBV19 to TRBJ1-2; tentatively, D is TRBD1 (5 bases). Germline loops: CDR1 LNHDA, CDR2 SQIVND (reference sequence). Trimming removed 8 bases at V and 10 bases at J, with 20 bases between. The CDR3 consists of 13 residues. The CDR3 loop is CASGIPPPGTYTF. The CDR3 DNA sequence: TGTGCCAGTGGAATCCCGCCGCCGGGGACCTACACCTTC.

The chain combines TRBV19 with TRBJ2-6, with D unresolved. The CDR3 runs 13 residues. Trimming took off 2 bases at V and 2 bases at J, with 1 base between the two ends. Germline V gene lookup returns CDR1 LNHDA and CDR2 SQIVND (reference sequence). The CDR3 spells CASSITGANVLTF. The DNA for the CDR3 is TGTGCCAGTAGTATAACTGGGGCCAACGTCCTGACTTTC.

This rearrangement joins TRBV9 to TRBJ1-1; 11 nucleotides match TRBD1. The CDR3 is made up of 15 amino acids. With V trimmed by 3 bases and J by 5 bases, 6 bases remained unmatched. Per the germline V gene, CDR1 is SGDLS and CDR2 is YYNGEE. CDR3: CASSAGTGGETEAFF. DNA for the CDR3: TGTGCCAGCAGCGCTGGGACAGGGGGAGAAACTGAAGCTTTCTTT. The variable domain in full, completed from reference TRBV9 and TRBJ1-1, reads DSGVTQTPKHLITATGQRVTLRCSPRSGDLSVYWYQQSLDQGLQFLIQYYNGEERAKGNILERFSAQQFPDLHSELNLSSLELGDSALYFCASSAGTGGETEAFFGQGTRLTVV.